The 8 T cell receptor beta chains below all came from one sample that was sequenced in a study of T cell clusters in autoimmune cytopenias. TRB was amplified from 250 ng of peripheral blood genomic DNA per sample. Multiplex touch-down PCR amplified TRB using TRB-A and TRB-B pools in one tube. Following a re-call of the multiplex PCR reads, TCRdb has one entry per CDR3 protein and lacks DNA. The sample has some 11,000 distinct CDR3 sequences, and its top ten clones hold roughly 21%. This same sample was also part of a study on T cell repertoires in aging, cancer and after chemotherapy.

The material sequenced was peripheral blood. These TCRs come from a human donor in good health.

The J gene is TRBJ2-5, the V gene TRBV27; absent DNA, TCRdb's TRBD2 call cannot be checked. The CDR3 loop spans 14 amino acids. CDR1 and CDR2 from the germline V gene are MNHEY and SMNVEV (reference sequence). CDR3 sequence reads: CASRAILAAETQYF.

The chain is built from TRBV27 and TRBJ1-3; TCRdb designates TRBD1, a call that cannot be tested without DNA. The germline CDR1 and CDR2 sequences are MNHEY and SMNVEV (reference sequence). The CDR3 runs to 15 residues. CDR3 loop: CASSLFGTAGNTIYF.

The chain links TRBV7-9 to TRBJ2-4. CDR3 size: 14 residues. Germline V gene data show CDR1 as SEHNR and CDR2 as FQNEAQ (reference sequence). Here the CDR3 reads CASSLESGRNIQYF.

CDR3: CASSPIRDRGGVYGYTF. The rearrangement links TRBV18 to TRBJ1-2; checking the TCRdb D call of TRBD1 is not possible without DNA. The CDR3 is made up of 17 amino acids. The germline gives CDR1 KGHSH, CDR2 LQKENI.

This sequence joins TRBV18 and TRBJ1-2; no DNA is available, so the TRBD1 call from TCRdb remains unchecked. The CDR3 covers 17 residues. The V gene's germline CDR1 is KGHSH and CDR2 LQKENI. This CDR3 reads CASSPGTGAGAGVGYTF.

The chain links TRBV12-3 or TRBV12-4 to TRBJ2-2; TCRdb proposes TRBD1, but this gene call is untestable without DNA. This CDR3 spans 14 amino acids. This CDR3 is CASSLGWGTGELFF.

The chain carries TRBV6-5 and TRBJ1-3. The length of the CDR3 is 14 residues. Germline V gene lookup returns CDR1 MNHEY and CDR2 SVGAGI. CDR3 sequence: CASSSPGAGNTIYF.

This rearrangement joins TRBV5-1 to TRBJ2-7; checking the TCRdb D call of TRBD2 is not possible without DNA. CDR1 SGHRS and CDR2 YFSETQ come from the germline V gene. The CDR3 is made up of 12 amino acids. The CDR3: CASSAEGYEQYF.